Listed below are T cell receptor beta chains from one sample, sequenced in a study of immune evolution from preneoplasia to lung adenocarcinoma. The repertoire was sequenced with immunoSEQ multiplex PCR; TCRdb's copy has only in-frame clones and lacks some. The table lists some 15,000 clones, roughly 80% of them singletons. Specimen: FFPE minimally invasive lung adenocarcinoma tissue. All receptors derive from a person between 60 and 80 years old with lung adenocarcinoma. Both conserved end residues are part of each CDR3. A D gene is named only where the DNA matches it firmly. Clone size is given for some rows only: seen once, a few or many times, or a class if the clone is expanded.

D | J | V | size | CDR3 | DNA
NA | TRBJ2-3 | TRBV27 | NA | CASSTSSTDTQYF | TGTGCCAGCAGTACATCTAGCACAGATACGCAGTATTTT
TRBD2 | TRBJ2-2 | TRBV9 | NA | CASSAGLAVNTGELFF | TGTGCCAGCAGCGCCGGACTAGCGGTGAACACCGGGGAGCTGTTTTTT
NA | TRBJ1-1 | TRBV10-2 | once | CASSDDFNTEAFF | TGCGCCAGCAGTGATGACTTTAACACTGAAGCTTTCTTT
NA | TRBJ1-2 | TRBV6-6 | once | CASSYRGQRGGYTF | TGTGCCAGCAGTTACAGAGGACAGAGGGGGGGCTACACCTTC
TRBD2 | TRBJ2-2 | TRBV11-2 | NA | CASSLAAGPGELFF | TGTGCCAGCAGCTTAGCAGCGGGGCCCGGGGAACTGTTTTTT
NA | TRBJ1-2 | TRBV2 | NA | CASSEQGDGYTF | TGTGCCAGCAGTGAACAGGGAGACGGCTACACCTTC
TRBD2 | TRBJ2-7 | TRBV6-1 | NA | CASSESGASGYEQYF | TGTGCCAGCAGTGAAAGCGGGGCCTCGGGTTACGAGCAGTACTTC
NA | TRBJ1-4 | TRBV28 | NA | CASSLSRQASFEKLFF | TGTGCCAGCAGTTTATCTAGACAGGCCTCTTTTGAAAAACTGTTTTTT
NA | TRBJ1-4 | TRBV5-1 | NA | CASSLETANEKLFF | TGCGCCAGCAGCTTGGAAACAGCTAATGAAAAACTGTTTTTT
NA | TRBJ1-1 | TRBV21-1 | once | CASSAQMGQGAEEWTEAFF | TGTGCCAGCAGCGCGCAGATGGGACAGGGGGCAGAGGAATGGACTGAAGCTTTCTTT
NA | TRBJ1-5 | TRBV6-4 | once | CASSEGPGGNQPQHF | TGTGCCAGTTCCGAGGGGCCCGGGGGCAATCAGCCCCAGCATTTT
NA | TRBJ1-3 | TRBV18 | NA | CASSPPLVAASGNTIYF | TGTGCCAGCTCACCACCGTTGGTGGCAGCCTCTGGAAACACCATATATTTT
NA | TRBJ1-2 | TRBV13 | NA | CASSSPRYDSTDYGYTF | TGTGCCAGCAGCTCTCCCCGATATGACAGCACGGACTATGGCTACACCTTC
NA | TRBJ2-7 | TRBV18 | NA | CASSPQTGYEQYF | TGTGCCAGCTCACCACAGACCGGTTACGAGCAGTACTTC
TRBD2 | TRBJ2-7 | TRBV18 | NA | CASSPSGGSYEQYF | TGTGCCTCCTCCCCTAGCGGGGGCTCCTACGAGCAGTACTTC
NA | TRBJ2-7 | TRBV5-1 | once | CASSLSPSYEQYF | TGCGCCAGCAGCTTGAGTCCTTCCTACGAGCAGTACTTC
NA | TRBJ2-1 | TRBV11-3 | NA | CASSLDPISGDEQFF | TGTGCCAGCAGCTTAGATCCTATTTCGGGTGATGAGCAGTTCTTC
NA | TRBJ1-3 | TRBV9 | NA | CASTTGGGNTIYF | TGTGCCAGCACGACGGGGGGCGGAAACACCATATATTTT
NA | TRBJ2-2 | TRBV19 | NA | CASSRQGFTGELFF | TGTGCCAGTAGTAGGCAGGGGTTTACCGGGGAGCTGTTTTTT
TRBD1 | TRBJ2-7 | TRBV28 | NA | CASSLYGFLGQTYEQYF | TGTGCCAGCAGTTTATATGGATTCTTGGGACAGACCTACGAGCAGTACTTC
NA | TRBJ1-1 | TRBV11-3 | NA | CASSPSRGGNTEAFF | TGTGCCAGCAGCCCCTCGAGGGGGGGGAACACTGAAGCTTTCTTT
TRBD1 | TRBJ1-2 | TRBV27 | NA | CASSPRQGRNGYTF | TGTGCCAGCAGTCCTAGACAGGGTCGGAATGGCTACACCTTC
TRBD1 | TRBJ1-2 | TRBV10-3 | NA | CAISDGQGAGYTF | TGTGCCATCAGTGATGGACAGGGGGCAGGCTACACCTTC
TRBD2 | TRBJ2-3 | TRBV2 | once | CASRAPGLEGTDTQYF | TGTGCCAGCAGAGCACCGGGACTAGAGGGCACAGATACGCAGTATTTT
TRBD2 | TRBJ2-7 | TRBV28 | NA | CASSNLAGYYEQYF | TGTGCCAGCAGTAACTTAGCGGGATACTACGAGCAGTACTTC
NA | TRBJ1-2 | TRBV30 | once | CAWSPTGMGYGYTF | TGTGCCTGGAGTCCTACAGGGATGGGCTATGGCTACACCTTC
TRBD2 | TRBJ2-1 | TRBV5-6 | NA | CASSLRLAGDNEQFF | TGTGCCAGCAGCTTGAGACTAGCGGGCGACAATGAGCAGTTCTTC